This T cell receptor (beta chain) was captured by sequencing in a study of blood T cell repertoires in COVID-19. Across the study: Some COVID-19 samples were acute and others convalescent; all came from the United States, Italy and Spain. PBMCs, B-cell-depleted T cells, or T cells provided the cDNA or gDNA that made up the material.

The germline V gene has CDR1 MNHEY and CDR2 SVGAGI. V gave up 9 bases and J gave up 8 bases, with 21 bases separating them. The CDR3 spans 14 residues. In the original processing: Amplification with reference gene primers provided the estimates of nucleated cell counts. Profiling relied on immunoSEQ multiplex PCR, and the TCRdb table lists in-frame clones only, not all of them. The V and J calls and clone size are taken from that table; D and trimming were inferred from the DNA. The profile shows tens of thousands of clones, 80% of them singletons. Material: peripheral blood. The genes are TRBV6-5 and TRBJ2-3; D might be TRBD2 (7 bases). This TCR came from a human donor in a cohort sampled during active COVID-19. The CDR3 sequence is CASGTEGGGRTQYF. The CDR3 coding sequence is TGTGCCAGTGGGACCGAGGGGGGAGGGCGTACGCAGTATTTT.